Below are 24 T cell receptor beta chains sequenced from a single sample in a study of monozygotic twins with cystic fibrosis. Sequencing used immunoSEQ multiplex PCR; TCRdb keeps in-frame clones, though not all of them. Found here are 20,000 to 30,000 clones, about nine tenths of them singletons; the top ten hold around 0.56%. The sample taken for sequencing was blood. All receptors derive from a girl aged 2 to 10 with cystic fibrosis.

The rearrangement links TRBV25-1 to TRBJ1-2; D uncertain. Germline-derived CDR1 and CDR2 are MGHDK and SYGVNS. Trimming shortened V by 1 base and J by 4 bases, and 10 bases separated the two germline ends. This CDR3 region has 14 residues. CDR3 loop: CASSESGFGYGYTF. In DNA, the CDR3 is TGTGCCAGCAGTGAATCGGGCTTCGGCTATGGCTACACCTTC.

This sequence joins TRBV6-5 and TRBJ1-2; D unclear. The CDR3 contains 13 residues. Germline lookup yields CDR1 MNHEY and CDR2 SVGAGI. Between the trimmed V and J ends, which lost 6 bases and 8 bases, there was a span of 16 bases. The CDR3 loop reads CASRTSDSSGYTF. CDR3 sequence (DNA): TGTGCCAGCAGGACCTCGGACTCTTCGGGCTACACCTTC.

This clone was found once. This chain links TRBV18 with TRBJ1-2, with D possibly TRBD1 on 5 matching bases. CDR1 and CDR2 (germline): KGHSH, LQKENI. Trimming pared 2 bases from V and 8 bases from J, leaving 12 bases between. The CDR3 is 13 residues long. CDR3 residues: CASSPGREEGYTF. CDR3 DNA: TGTGCCAGCTCACCAGGCAGGGAGGAAGGCTACACCTTC. Full variable domain (rest looked up from reference TRBV18 and TRBJ1-2): NAGVMQNPRHLVRRRGQEARLRCSPMKGHSHVYWYRQLPEEGLKFMVYLQKENIIDESGMPKERFSAEFPKEGPSILRIQQVVRGDSAAYFCASSPGREEGYTFGSGTRLTVV.

The CDR3 coding sequence is TGTGCCAGCAGCACCCGGCGGGTGGATGAGCAGTTCTTC. Protein product: CASSTRRVDEQFF. This chain joins TRBV7-6 and TRBJ2-1, with TRBD2 as a possible D gene (5 bases). The V end was cut by 5 bases, the J end by 8 bases, with 13 bases between. Per germline, CDR1 SGHVS and CDR2 FNYEAQ. The CDR3 spans 13 residues.

The V call is TRBV15, the J call TRBJ2-7, with unresolved D. The CDR3 runs to 13 residues. Looked up from germline, CDR1 is LNHNV and CDR2 is YYDKDF (reference sequence). V was pared by 5 bases and J by 2 bases, with 10 bases between. The CDR3 DNA reads as TGTGCCACCAGCCCCGCATCCACCTACGAGCAGTACTTC. This encodes CATSPASTYEQYF.

The chain employs TRBV15 and TRBJ2-2, with unresolved D. This CDR3 is built from 15 residues. Germline lookup yields CDR1 LNHNV and CDR2 YYDKDF (reference sequence). Between the trimmed V and J ends, which lost 0 bases and 1 base, there was a span of 6 bases. The CDR3 DNA reads TGTGCCACCAGCAGAGATCTTTGGAACACCGGGGAGCTGTTTTTT. The encoded protein is CATSRDLWNTGELFF.

The gene calls are TRBV7-8 and TRBJ2-1, with D perhaps TRBD2 (6 bases). CDR3 length: 16 residues. Germline CDR1 SGHVS, CDR2 FQNEAQ. Trimming cost V 2 bases and J 0 bases, with 11 bases left between them. CDR3 sequence (DNA): TGTGCCAGCAGCTTACCCCCACTAGCCTCCTACAATGAGCAGTTCTTC. It is translated as CASSLPPLASYNEQFF.

The rearrangement joins TRBV4-3 to TRBJ1-1, with 8 positions matching TRBD1. The CDR3 is 15 residues long. Germline CDR1 LGHNA, CDR2 YSLEER. The junction had 1 base not matched to a gene; V was cut back by 0 bases and J by 1 base. The CDR3 DNA follows: TGCGCCAGCAGCCAAGATGGGACAGGGAACACTGAAGCTTTCTTT. Translated: CASSQDGTGNTEAFF.

The J gene is TRBJ2-7, the V gene TRBV18; D uncertain. Germline loops: CDR1 KGHSH, CDR2 LQKENI. This CDR3 region has 12 residues. The germline V and J ends were trimmed by 1 base and 5 bases, with 6 bases remaining between them. The CDR3, as DNA: TGTGCCAGCTCACCACTGTCTCACGAGCAGTACTTC. Translation: CASSPLSHEQYF.

This chain uses TRBV4-1 with TRBJ2-3, with D possibly being TRBD1 (6 bases). Germline values: CDR1 MGHRA, CDR2 YSYEKL. The germline V and J ends were trimmed by 5 bases and 0 bases, with 15 bases remaining between them. The CDR3 spans 16 residues. The CDR3 loop is CASSAGTPLSTDTQYF. CDR3 DNA sequence: TGCGCCAGCAGCGCCGGGACACCTCTTAGCACAGATACGCAGTATTTT.

This chain connects TRBV18 to TRBJ2-2; D unresolved. CDR1 is KGHSH and CDR2 is LQKENI in the germline V gene. Trimming removed 3 bases at V and 7 bases at J, with 9 bases between. This CDR3 has 13 amino acids. This chain's CDR3 is CASSPNFVGELFF. The DNA of the CDR3 is TGTGCCAGCTCACCGAATTTTGTCGGGGAGCTGTTTTTT.

The rearrangement links TRBV6-1 to TRBJ1-4; D is unclear. The V end lost 3 bases, the J end lost 0 bases, and 20 bases lay between the germline ends. The CDR3 spans 19 residues. Germline-derived CDR1 and CDR2 are MNHNS and SASEGT. CDR3 amino acids: CASSESSIITIATNEKLFF. The CDR3 nucleotides are TGTGCCAGCAGTGAGTCCAGCATAATAACGATAGCAACTAATGAAAAACTGTTTTTT.

This chain connects TRBV5-1 to TRBJ2-4; tentatively, D is TRBD2 (5 bases). Germline CDR1 is SGHRS and CDR2 is YFSETQ. The CDR3 is 15 residues long. Trimming stripped 4 bases from V and 0 bases from J, with 11 bases between. Here the CDR3 reads CASSPVAGAKNIQYF. The DNA of the CDR3 is TGCGCCAGCAGCCCTGTGGCGGGAGCCAAAAACATTCAGTACTTC. Together with reference TRBV5-1 and TRBJ2-4, the CDR3 gives the full variable domain: KAGVTQTPRYLIKTRGQQVTLSCSPISGHRSVSWYQQTPGQGLQFLFEYFSETQRNKGNFPGRFSGRQFSNSRSEMNVSTLELGDSALYLCASSPVAGAKNIQYFGAGTRLSVL.

This chain joins TRBV6-5 and TRBJ2-5; D uncertain. In germline, CDR1 is MNHEY, CDR2 SVGAGI. The CDR3 covers 15 residues. V lost 0 bases to trimming and J lost 7 bases, with 15 bases between them. CDR3 sequence reads: CASSYSPPLVGTQYF. The DNA of the CDR3 is TGTGCCAGCAGTTACTCTCCGCCCCTCGTGGGGACCCAGTACTTC.

The chain recombines TRBV13 with TRBJ2-1; D unclear. CDR3 size: 18 residues. Germline loops: CDR1 PRHDT, CDR2 FYEKMQ (reference sequence). The V and J ends lost 0 bases and 4 bases respectively, with 19 bases between them. CDR3 DNA: TGTGCCAGCAGCTTAGGGCCCCCCCAGCGCGTGGAGTACAATGAGCAGTTCTTC. Protein product: CASSLGPPQRVEYNEQFF.

The V gene is TRBV30, the J gene TRBJ1-1, with D tentatively TRBD1 (5 bases). CDR3 length equals 13 residues. Germline CDR1 and CDR2: GTSNPN and SVGIG (reference sequence). V was clipped by 7 bases and J by 5 bases, with 17 bases between them. The CDR3 region has the DNA TGTGCCTTCGCCCTTTGGGGGGGAACTGAAGCTTTCTTT. Its protein product is CAFALWGGTEAFF.

The chain employs TRBV6-4 and TRBJ2-3; D may be TRBD1 (5 bases). Germline assignment: CDR1 MRHNA and CDR2 SNTAGT. The CDR3 runs to 14 residues. V lost 0 bases to trimming and J lost 7 bases, with 11 bases between them. Here the CDR3 reads CASSDSQGVNTQYF. CDR3 in DNA: TGTGCCAGCAGTGACTCTCAGGGCGTGAATACGCAGTATTTT.

The V call is TRBV6-1, the J call TRBJ1-2; no reliable D call. Per the germline V gene, CDR1 is MNHNS and CDR2 is SASEGT. The CDR3 has 15 residues. V was cut by 3 bases and J by 6 bases, with 17 bases left in between. CDR3 nucleotides: TGTGCCAGCAGTGACCTGGCCCGTACCTCCGATGGCTACACCTTC. Translating it yields CASSDLARTSDGYTF.

This chain links TRBV25-1 with TRBJ2-2; D remains unclear. The CDR3 spans 15 residues. V lost 10 bases and J lost 2, with 17 bases in between. The germline gives CDR1 MGHDK, CDR2 SYGVNS. The CDR3 spells CATNGRDLNTGELFF. The CDR3 nucleotides are TGTGCCACCAACGGTAGGGATTTAAACACCGGGGAGCTGTTTTTT.

This chain uses TRBV11-3 with TRBJ2-7, with a tentative D call TRBD1 (6 bases). CDR3 length: 13 amino acids. Trimming left V 2 bases short and J 4 bases short, with 9 bases between. Per germline, CDR1 SGHNT and CDR2 YENEEA. The CDR3 coding sequence is TGTGCCAGCAGCTTACAGGGGAGTTACGAGCAGTACTTC. As protein: CASSLQGSYEQYF.

This chain links TRBV5-8 with TRBJ1-2; 7 nucleotides line up with TRBD1. This CDR3 is built from 14 residues. Trimming removed 2 bases from V and 7 bases from J; junction bases left unmatched: 8. Germline V gene data show CDR1 as SGHTS and CDR2 as YDEGEE. CDR3 coding DNA: TGTGCCAGCAGCTTTGACAGGGTGGTGACTGGCTACACCTTC. Its translation is CASSFDRVVTGYTF.

The gene calls are TRBV5-6 and TRBJ2-4; TRBD1 might be the D (6 bases). The CDR3 loop spans 16 amino acids. The ends were cut back, 4 bases at V and 7 bases at J, with 21 bases in the middle. The germline V gene encodes CDR1 SGHDT and CDR2 YYEEEE. CDR3 region: CASSLLGHKLENIQYF. CDR3 bases: TGTGCCAGCAGCCTCTTGGGACATAAATTAGAGAACATTCAGTACTTC.

The J gene is TRBJ2-7, the V gene TRBV4-1; the D gene is possibly TRBD2 (6 bases). This CDR3 contains 15 residues. Trimming took 0 bases from V and 3 from J, leaving 12 bases between them. Germline-derived CDR1 and CDR2 are MGHRA and YSYEKL. CDR3 DNA: TGCGCCAGCAGCCAAGAGCCCTGGAGGGTCTACGAGCAGTACTTC. This codes for CASSQEPWRVYEQYF.

This clone was recorded a few times. The chain uses TRBV4-2 and TRBJ2-7, with D unclear. The CDR3 extends over 15 amino acids. Germline CDR1 and CDR2: LGHNA and YNFKEQ. V was trimmed by 0 bases and J by 0 bases, leaving 9 bases between them. This CDR3 is CASSQDRTLSYEQYF. For the CDR3, the DNA is TGTGCCAGCAGCCAAGACAGGACCCTCTCCTACGAGCAGTACTTC.